Presented here are 13 T cell receptor beta chains from one specimen sequenced in a study of T cell responses to AZD1222 COVID-19 vaccine. Assay used: immunoSEQ multiplex PCR; TCRdb lists only in-frame clones, some missing. Of about 150,000 clones detected, 92% appear once; the ten largest clones hold about 3.8%. The sequences come from peripheral blood, collected on day 0 of AZD1222 vaccination. These receptors came from an adult in good health.

This clone came up once. The V gene is TRBV2, the J gene TRBJ1-2, with TRBD1 matching over 9 bases. The J segment lost 6 bases and the V segment lost 6 bases, leaving 8 bases of the junction unmatched. Per the germline V gene, CDR1 is SNHLY and CDR2 is FYNNEI. There are 14 residues in the CDR3. CDR3 DNA sequence: TGTGCCAGCAGGCGGGGGACAGGGCTTGATGGCTACACCTTC. It translates to CASRRGTGLDGYTF.

The V call is TRBV6-2 or TRBV6-3, the J call TRBJ2-7, with 7 bases aligning to TRBD2. Trimming took 0 bases from V and 0 from J; bases not matched to a gene: 5. Looked up from germline, CDR1 is MNHEY and CDR2 is SVGEGT. The CDR3 is 16 residues long. The CDR3, as DNA: TGTGCCAGCAGTTACTCCCTCACTAGCGTCTCCTACGAGCAGTACTTC. This translates into CASSYSLTSVSYEQYF.

The gene calls are TRBV12-5 and TRBJ1-2; perhaps TRBD1 as D (6 bases). CDR3 length: 14 residues. Germline-derived CDR1 and CDR2 are LGHNT and FRNRAP. V was shortened by 0 bases and J by 8 bases, with 13 bases between the two germline ends. The CDR3 nucleotides read TGTGCTAGTGGTTTGGTTAGCGGGGGGCAAGGCTACACCTTC. Protein sequence: CASGLVSGGQGYTF.

The chain carries TRBV3-1 (or the pseudogene TRBV3-2) and TRBJ1-1; TRBD1 matches 8 bases. Trimming removed 2 bases from V and 1 base from J; junction bases left unmatched: 15. Per germline, CDR1 LGHDT and CDR2 YNNKEL (reference sequence). This CDR3 comprises 19 residues. The CDR3 here is CASSQRRLGTTGANTEAFF. In nucleotides, the CDR3 is TGTGCCAGCAGCCAACGAAGATTGGGGACGACAGGGGCGAACACTGAAGCTTTCTTT.

J is TRBJ1-5 and V is TRBV28; TRBD1 matches at 7 bases. The CDR3 runs 14 residues. CDR1 is MDHEN, CDR2 SYDVKM, per germline. The V and J ends lost 5 bases and 7 bases, in that order; junction bases with no gene match: 8. The CDR3 region has the DNA TGTGCCAGCAGTATACAGGGGAAGGGGCAGCCCCAGCATTTT. Protein product: CASSIQGKGQPQHF.

The chain combines TRBV3-1 (or the pseudogene TRBV3-2) with TRBJ1-2, with 8 bases identical to TRBD1. Trimming cost V 2 bases and J 7 bases; bases outside gene matches: 3. The CDR3 sequence is 13 residues long. The germline V gene has CDR1 LGHDT and CDR2 YNNKEL (reference sequence). The CDR3 reads CASSQRTGFGYTF. The CDR3 nucleotides read TGTGCCAGCAGCCAACGGACAGGGTTTGGCTACACCTTC.

The chain carries TRBV5-6 and TRBJ2-2, with D possibly being TRBD1 (6 bases). The germline V gene has CDR1 SGHDT and CDR2 YYEEEE. The CDR3 loop spans 16 amino acids. V gave up 0 bases and J gave up 5 bases, with 14 bases separating them. CDR3 protein: CASSLVGKQGTGELFF. Written as DNA, the CDR3 is TGTGCCAGCAGCTTGGTTGGGAAGCAGGGGACCGGGGAGCTGTTTTTT.

V gene TRBV9 combines with J gene TRBJ2-7; TRBD1 agrees at 7 bases. CDR3 length equals 13 residues. Germline assignment: CDR1 SGDLS and CDR2 YYNGEE. Germline trimming cut 4 bases from V and 7 bases from J; bases unmatched to any gene: 8. CDR3 bases: TGTGCCAGCAGCTACACAGGGGTTGGGGAGCAGTACTTC. Its protein is CASSYTGVGEQYF.

The CDR3 spells CASSSPSGSGETQYF. CDR3 DNA: TGTGCCAGCAGTTCCCCTAGCGGGAGCGGGGAGACCCAGTACTTC. This chain joins TRBV6-2 or TRBV6-3 and TRBJ2-5; 10 bases align to TRBD2. The CDR3 covers 15 residues. V lost 4 bases and J lost 5; bases outside the gene matches: 7. Germline CDR1 MNHEY, CDR2 SVGEGT.

The chain combines TRBV19 with TRBJ2-1; TRBD2 aligns across 13 bases. This CDR3 region has 18 residues. Per germline, CDR1 LNHDA and CDR2 SQIVND (reference sequence). V was clipped by 3 bases and J by 1 base; unmatched bases: 6. CDR3 coding DNA: TGTGCCAGTAGTATCTCGAGACTAGCGGGAGGTTCCTACAATGAGCAGTTCTTC. Its protein is CASSISRLAGGSYNEQFF.

The V gene is TRBV27, the J gene TRBJ1-1, with D possibly matching TRBD1 (5 bases). This CDR3 spans 14 amino acids. From germline, CDR1 is MNHEY and CDR2 SMNVEV (reference sequence). Deletions cut 8 bases from V and 2 bases from J, with 15 bases between. The chain's CDR3 is CASGGGHPNTEAFF. The CDR3 DNA reads TGTGCCAGCGGAGGCGGACATCCTAACACTGAAGCTTTCTTT.

This chain uses TRBV6-2 or TRBV6-3 with TRBJ2-6; D not resolved. This CDR3 contains 15 residues. Trimming removed 2 bases at V and 4 bases at J, with 9 bases between. Germline V gene data show CDR1 as MNHEY and CDR2 as SVGEGT. CDR3: CASSYRVNGANVLTF. The CDR3 DNA follows: TGTGCCAGCAGTTACCGAGTGAACGGGGCCAACGTCCTGACTTTC.

The chain recombines TRBV27 with TRBJ2-3; 11 positions match TRBD1. The V and J ends lost 6 bases and 6 bases, in that order; junction bases with no gene match: 5. The CDR3 covers 14 residues. CDR1 and CDR2 from the germline V gene are MNHEY and SMNVEV (reference sequence). In DNA form, the CDR3 reads TGTGCCAGCAGAACGGACAGGGGGCTGGATACGCAGTATTTT. This gives the protein CASRTDRGLDTQYF.